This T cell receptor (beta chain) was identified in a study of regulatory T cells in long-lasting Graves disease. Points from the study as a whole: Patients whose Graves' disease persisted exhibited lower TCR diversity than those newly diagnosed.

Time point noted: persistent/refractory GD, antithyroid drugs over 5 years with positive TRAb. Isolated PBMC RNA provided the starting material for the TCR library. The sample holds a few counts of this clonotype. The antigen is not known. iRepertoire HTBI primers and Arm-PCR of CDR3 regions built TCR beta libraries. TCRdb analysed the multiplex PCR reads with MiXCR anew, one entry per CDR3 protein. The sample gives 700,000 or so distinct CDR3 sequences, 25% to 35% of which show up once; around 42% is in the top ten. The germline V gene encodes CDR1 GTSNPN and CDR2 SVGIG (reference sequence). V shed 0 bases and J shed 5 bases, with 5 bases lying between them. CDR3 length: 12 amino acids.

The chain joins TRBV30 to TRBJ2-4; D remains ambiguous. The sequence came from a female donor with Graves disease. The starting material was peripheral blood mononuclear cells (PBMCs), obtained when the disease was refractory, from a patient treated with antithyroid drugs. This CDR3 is CAWSVPENIQYF. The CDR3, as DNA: TGTGCCTGGAGTGTACCCGAAAACATTCAGTACTTC.